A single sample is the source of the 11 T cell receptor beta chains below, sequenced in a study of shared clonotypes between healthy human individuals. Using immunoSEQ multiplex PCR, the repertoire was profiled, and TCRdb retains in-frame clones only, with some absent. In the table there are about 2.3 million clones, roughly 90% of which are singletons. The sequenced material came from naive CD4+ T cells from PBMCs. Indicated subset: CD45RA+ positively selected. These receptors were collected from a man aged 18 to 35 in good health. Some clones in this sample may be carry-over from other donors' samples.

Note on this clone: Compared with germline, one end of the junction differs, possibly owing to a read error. The CDR3 sequence is CASSLGRRTREAQYF. CDR3 nucleotide sequence: TGTGCCAGCAGCCTGGGGCGCAGAACGAGAGAGGCCCAGTACTTC. V gene TRBV11-2 combines with J gene TRBJ2-5; TRBD1 might be the D (5 bases). Germline values: CDR1 SGHAT, CDR2 FQNNGV. The CDR3 is 15 amino acids. The variable domain in full, completed from reference TRBV11-2 and TRBJ2-5, reads EAGVAQSPRYKIIEKRQSVAFWCNPISGHATLYWYQQILGQGPKLLIQFQNNGVVDDSQLPKDRFSAERLKGVDSTLKIQPAKLEDSAVYLCASSLGRRTREAQYFGPGTRLLVL.

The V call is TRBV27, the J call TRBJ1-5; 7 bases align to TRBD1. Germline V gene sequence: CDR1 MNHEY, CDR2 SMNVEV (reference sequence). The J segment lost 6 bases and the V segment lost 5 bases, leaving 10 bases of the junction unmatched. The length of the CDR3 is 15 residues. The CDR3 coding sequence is TGTGCCAGCAGTGCCGGACAGGCTCCTAGTCAGCCCCAGCATTTT. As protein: CASSAGQAPSQPQHF.

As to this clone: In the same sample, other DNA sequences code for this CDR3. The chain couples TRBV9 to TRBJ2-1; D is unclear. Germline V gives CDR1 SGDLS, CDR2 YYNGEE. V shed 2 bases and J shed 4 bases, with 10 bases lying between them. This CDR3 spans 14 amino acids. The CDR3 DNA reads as TGTGCCAGCAGCGTCAACAGCCTATACAATGAGCAGTTCTTC. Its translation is CASSVNSLYNEQFF.

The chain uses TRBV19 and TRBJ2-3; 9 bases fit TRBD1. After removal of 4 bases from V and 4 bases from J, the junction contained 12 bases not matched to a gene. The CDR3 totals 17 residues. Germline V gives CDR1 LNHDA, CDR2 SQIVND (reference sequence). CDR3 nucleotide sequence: TGTGCCAGTAGTACGACCGGGACAGGGACGAGGGCAGATACGCAGTATTTT. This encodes CASSTTGTGTRADTQYF. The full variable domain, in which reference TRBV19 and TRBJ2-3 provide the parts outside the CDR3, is DGGITQSPKYLFRKEGQNVTLSCEQNLNHDAMYWYRQDPGQGLRLIYYSQIVNDFQKGDIAEGYSVSREKKESFPLTVTSAQKNPTAFYLCASSTTGTGTRADTQYFGPGTRLTVL.

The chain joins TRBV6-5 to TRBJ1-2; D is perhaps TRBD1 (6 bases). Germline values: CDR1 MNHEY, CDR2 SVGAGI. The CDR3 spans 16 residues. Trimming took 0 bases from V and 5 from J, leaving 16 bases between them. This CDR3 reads CASSYSVGGGQYGYTF. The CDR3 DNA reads TGTGCCAGCAGTTACTCAGTGGGAGGGGGGCAGTATGGCTACACCTTC.

The CDR3 bases are TGTGCCAGCAGTGGGACAGGGGGCAAGGAGACCCAGTACTTC. It translates to CASSGTGGKETQYF. The rearrangement joins TRBV28 to TRBJ2-5; 12 bases line up with TRBD1. There are 14 residues in the CDR3. The germline CDR1 and CDR2 sequences are MDHEN and SYDVKM. The V and J ends lost 5 bases and 5 bases, in that order; junction bases with no gene match: 3.

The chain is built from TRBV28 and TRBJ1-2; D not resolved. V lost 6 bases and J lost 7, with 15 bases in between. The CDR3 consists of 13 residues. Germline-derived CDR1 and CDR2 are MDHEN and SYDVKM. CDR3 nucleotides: TGTGCCAGCAGGACGGACCCCGGGAGTGGCTACACCTTC. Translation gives CASRTDPGSGYTF.

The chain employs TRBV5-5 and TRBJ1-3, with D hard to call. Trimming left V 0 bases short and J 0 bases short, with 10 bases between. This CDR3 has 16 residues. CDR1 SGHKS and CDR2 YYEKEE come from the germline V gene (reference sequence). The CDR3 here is CASSLGIPSSGNTIYF. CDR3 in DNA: TGTGCCAGCAGCTTGGGGATACCATCCTCTGGAAACACCATATATTTT.

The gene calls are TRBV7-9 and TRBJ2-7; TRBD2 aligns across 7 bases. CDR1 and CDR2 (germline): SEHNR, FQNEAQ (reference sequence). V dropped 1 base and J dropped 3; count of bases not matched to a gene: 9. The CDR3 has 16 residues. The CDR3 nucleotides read TGTGCCAGCAGCTTAGTCGGAGCGGGAACACACTACGAGCAGTACTTC. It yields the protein CASSLVGAGTHYEQYF.

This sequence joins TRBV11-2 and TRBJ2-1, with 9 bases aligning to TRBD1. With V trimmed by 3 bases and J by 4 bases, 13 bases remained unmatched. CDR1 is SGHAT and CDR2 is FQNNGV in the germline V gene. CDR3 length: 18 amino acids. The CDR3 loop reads CASSFRGQGDPQYNEQFF. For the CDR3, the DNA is TGTGCCAGCAGCTTTAGGGGACAGGGTGACCCTCAATACAATGAGCAGTTCTTC.

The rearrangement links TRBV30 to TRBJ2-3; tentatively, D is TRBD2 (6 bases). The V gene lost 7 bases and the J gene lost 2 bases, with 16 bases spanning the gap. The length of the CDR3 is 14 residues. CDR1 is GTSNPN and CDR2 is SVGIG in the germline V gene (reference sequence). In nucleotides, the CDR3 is TGTGCCTCTCGGGGCGGGACTCACACAGATACGCAGTATTTT. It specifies CASRGGTHTDTQYF. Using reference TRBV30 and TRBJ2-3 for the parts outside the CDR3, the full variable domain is SQTIHQWPATLVQPVGSPLSLECTVEGTSNPNLYWYRQAAGRGLQLLFYSVGIGQISSEVPQNLSASRPQDRQFILSSKKLLLSDSGFYLCASRGGTHTDTQYFGPGTRLTVL.